The clone carrying this T cell receptor (beta chain) was seen a single time. The antigen is unknown. These donors were members of the roughly 120-subject validation cohort, a group separate from the approximately 680-subject first cohort. This entry belongs to a study of cytomegalovirus exposure and HLA in healthy donors. Study-wide findings and caveats: According to a subsequent analysis, TCR clusters from the first cohort were inclined to appear together in the 120 validation repertoires. Among TCR beta chains, those listed as cytomegalovirus-associated numbered around 160. Three CMV-associated chains proved CMV antigen-specific in vitro.

J was trimmed by 2 bases and V by 2 bases; bases with no gene match: 8. The CDR3 runs 16 residues. Per germline, CDR1 LNHNV and CDR2 YYDKDF (reference sequence). The data were produced by immunoSEQ multiplex PCR, yet TCRdb's version contains in-frame clones alone and is incomplete. The sample includes fewer than 200,000 clones, 89% of them seen just once. The sequencing input was PBMCs. The clonotype comes from a man between 18 and 29 years old in good health and CMV-seropositive. The chain uses TRBV15 and TRBJ1-2; 7 bases match TRBD1. The CDR3 reads CATSRLEGAGNYGYTF. The CDR3 region has the DNA TGTGCCACCAGCAGATTGGAGGGGGCGGGCAACTATGGCTACACCTTC.